This is a list of T cell receptor beta chains from one sample in a study of blood T cell repertoires in COVID-19. Here immunoSEQ multiplex PCR was the method, and the copy in TCRdb shows in-frame clones only, minus some. The sample lists some 150,000 clones; around nine tenths were seen once. Sequenced material: PBMCs or T cells enriched from blood (not recorded which). The receptors shown here come from a woman aged 18-35 years who had recovered from COVID-19. Both conserved end residues are part of each CDR3. The D gene is left open where the match is weak. Clone size, where shown, is once, few, many, or a class for clones that have expanded.

TRBV6-5,TRBJ2-7,TRBD1,.,CASSSSHRGSYEQYF,TGTGCCAGCAGTTCTTCACACAGGGGGTCCTACGAGCAGTACTTC
TRBV2,TRBJ1-5,.,once,CASSGGQPQHF,TGTGCCAGCAGCGGCGGACAGCCCCAGCATTTT
TRBV29-1,TRBJ1-1,.,.,CSVGDGDRTEAFF,TGCAGCGTTGGAGACGGGGATCGCACTGAAGCTTTCTTT
TRBV10-3,TRBJ1-4,.,.,CAISDPNEKLFF,TGTGCCATCAGTGATCCGAATGAAAAACTGTTTTTT
TRBV5-4,TRBJ2-3,TRBD1,.,CASRPGTGGDTQYF,TGTGCCAGCCGCCCCGGGACAGGGGGAGATACGCAGTATTTT
TRBV7-2,TRBJ1-4,.,.,CASSLEPGWTNEKLFF,TGTGCCAGCAGCTTAGAACCCGGGTGGACTAATGAAAAACTGTTTTTT
TRBV18,TRBJ1-3,.,.,CASSPLRRKGLSGNTIYF,TGTGCCAGCTCACCACTCCGCCGGAAGGGGCTCTCTGGAAACACCATATATTTT
TRBV7-3,TRBJ2-7,.,.,CASSLRPNDEQYF,TGTGCCAGCAGCTTAAGGCCAAATGACGAGCAGTACTTC
TRBV5-1,TRBJ1-4,.,.,CASSLEGNGEKLFF,TGCGCCAGCAGCTTAGAGGGAAATGGAGAAAAACTGTTTTTT
TRBV11-3,TRBJ2-3,TRBD2,.,CASSLTAGADTQYF,TGTGCCAGCAGCTTAACAGCGGGAGCAGATACGCAGTATTTT
TRBV7-6,TRBJ2-5,TRBD2,.,CASSYTSGKKQETQYF,TGTGCCAGCAGCTATACTAGCGGAAAAAAACAAGAGACCCAGTACTTC
TRBV11-2,TRBJ2-7,.,once,CASSLDAGAEQYF,TGTGCCAGCAGCTTAGATGCGGGTGCCGAGCAGTACTTC
TRBV4-2,TRBJ1-1,.,.,CASSQDEVTEAFF,TGTGCCAGCAGCCAAGATGAGGTTACTGAAGCTTTCTTT
TRBV28,TRBJ2-3,TRBD2,.,CASSLGGAHTDTQYF,TGTGCCAGCAGTTTGGGAGGGGCACACACAGATACGCAGTATTTT
TRBV18,TRBJ1-4,TRBD1,.,CASSPGQEEKLFF,TGTGCCAGCTCACCAGGACAGGAAGAAAAACTGTTTTTT
TRBV18,TRBJ2-3,.,.,CASSPLLVGTDTQYF,TGTGCCAGCTCACCATTACTAGTGGGCACAGATACGCAGTATTTT
TRBV19,TRBJ2-7,TRBD1,.,CASSSQTGGNYEQYF,TGTGCCAGTAGTAGCCAGACAGGGGGAAACTACGAGCAGTACTTC
TRBV6-1,TRBJ2-1,.,.,CASSEAPFAGYNEQFF,TGTGCCAGCAGTGAAGCGCCGTTTGCGGGGTACAATGAGCAGTTCTTC
TRBV4-1,TRBJ1-1,.,once,CASSQVQISPEAFF,TGCGCCAGCAGCCAGGTACAGATCAGCCCTGAAGCTTTCTTT
TRBV19,TRBJ2-7,.,.,CASSRESGEQYF,TGTGCCAGTAGTAGGGAGTCGGGCGAGCAGTACTTC
TRBV2,TRBJ2-7,.,.,CASSEFSSQPYEQYF,TGTGCCAGCAGTGAATTCTCATCACAGCCATACGAGCAGTACTTC
TRBV7-9,TRBJ2-1,TRBD2,few,CASNAGRAGLDEQFF,TGTGCCAGCAACGCAGGGCGAGCGGGGCTAGATGAGCAGTTCTTC